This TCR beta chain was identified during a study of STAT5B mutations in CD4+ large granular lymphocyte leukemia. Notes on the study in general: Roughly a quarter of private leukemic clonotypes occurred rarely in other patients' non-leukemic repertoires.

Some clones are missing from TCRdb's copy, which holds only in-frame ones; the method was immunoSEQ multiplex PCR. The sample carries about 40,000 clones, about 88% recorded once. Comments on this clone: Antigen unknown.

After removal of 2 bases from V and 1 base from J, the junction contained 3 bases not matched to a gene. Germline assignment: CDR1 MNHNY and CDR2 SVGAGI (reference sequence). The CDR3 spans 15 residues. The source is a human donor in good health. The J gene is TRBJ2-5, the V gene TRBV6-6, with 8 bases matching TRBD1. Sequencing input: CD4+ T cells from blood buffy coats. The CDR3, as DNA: TGTGCCAGCAGTTACGACAGGGGAAGCCAAGAGACCCAGTACTTC. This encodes CASSYDRGSQETQYF.